The source of this T cell receptor (beta chain) is a study of cytomegalovirus exposure and HLA in healthy donors. Study-level background: There were roughly 110 million unique TCR beta sequences, drawn from some 180 million T cells, in an earlier analysis. Early release data held tens of millions of unique TCRs from HLA-typed donors. General study findings and limits: Later analysis suggested most CMV-associated TCR beta chains were HLA-restricted. Associated with cytomegalovirus, according to the listing, were 150 to 200 TCR beta chains.

Notes on this clone: The antigen remains undetermined.

This CDR3 is built from 19 residues. Germline loops: CDR1 LGHNA, CDR2 YNFKEQ. Amplification used 60 Vbeta primers and 13 Jbeta primers. Assay: immunoSEQ multiplex PCR; the TCRdb copy retains only in-frame clones and omits some. The sample carries around 140,000 clones, just under 85% recorded once. The chain carries TRBV4-2 and TRBJ2-5, with D possibly matching TRBD2 (5 bases). The better agreement between TRBJ2-7 and the DNA end casts doubt on the J call. The specimen was PBMCs. This sequence originates from a woman in her thirties or forties in good health and CMV-seronegative. CDR3 nucleotide sequence: TGTGCCAGCAGCCAAGATGGTCGGACTTCCCCATTGCCTACCTACGAGCAGTACTTC. It yields the protein CASSQDGRTSPLPTYEQYF.